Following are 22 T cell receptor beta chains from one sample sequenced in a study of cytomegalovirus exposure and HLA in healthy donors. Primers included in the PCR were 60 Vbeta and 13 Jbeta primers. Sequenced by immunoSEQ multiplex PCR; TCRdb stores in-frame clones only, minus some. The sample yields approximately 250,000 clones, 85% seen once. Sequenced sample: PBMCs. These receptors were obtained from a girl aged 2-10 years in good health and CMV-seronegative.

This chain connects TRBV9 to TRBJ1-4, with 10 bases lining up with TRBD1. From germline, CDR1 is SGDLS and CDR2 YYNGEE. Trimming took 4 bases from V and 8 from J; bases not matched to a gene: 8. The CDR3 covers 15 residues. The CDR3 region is CASSSDRGLGEKLFF. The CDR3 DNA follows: TGTGCCAGCAGCTCCGACAGGGGGCTTGGGGAAAAACTGTTTTTT.

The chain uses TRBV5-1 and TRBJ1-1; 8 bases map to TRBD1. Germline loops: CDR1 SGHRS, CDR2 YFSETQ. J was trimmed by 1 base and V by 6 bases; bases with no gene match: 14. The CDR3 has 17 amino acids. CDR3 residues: CASTRTALDRGNTEAFF. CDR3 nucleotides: TGCGCCAGCACTCGCACCGCCTTAGACAGGGGGAACACTGAAGCTTTCTTT.

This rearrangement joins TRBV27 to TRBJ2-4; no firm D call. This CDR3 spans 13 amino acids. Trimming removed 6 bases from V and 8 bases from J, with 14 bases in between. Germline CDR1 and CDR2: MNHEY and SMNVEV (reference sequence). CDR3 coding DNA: TGTGCCAGCAGCTGGTCGACCCTAGACATTCAGTACTTC. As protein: CASSWSTLDIQYF.

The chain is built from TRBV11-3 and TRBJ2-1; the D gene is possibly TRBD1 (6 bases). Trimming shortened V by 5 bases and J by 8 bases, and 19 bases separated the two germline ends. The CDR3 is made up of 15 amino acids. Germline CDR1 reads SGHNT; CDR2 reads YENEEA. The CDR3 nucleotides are TGTGCCAGCAGCCTACGCGCTGACAGGCTCCATGAGCAGTTCTTC. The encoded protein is CASSLRADRLHEQFF.

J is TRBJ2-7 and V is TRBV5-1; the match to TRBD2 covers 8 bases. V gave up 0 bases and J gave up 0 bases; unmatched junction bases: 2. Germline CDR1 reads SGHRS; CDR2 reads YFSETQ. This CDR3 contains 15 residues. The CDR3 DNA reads TGCGCCAGCAGCTTGGTCGGGACTAGCTCCTACGAGCAGTACTTC. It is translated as CASSLVGTSSYEQYF.

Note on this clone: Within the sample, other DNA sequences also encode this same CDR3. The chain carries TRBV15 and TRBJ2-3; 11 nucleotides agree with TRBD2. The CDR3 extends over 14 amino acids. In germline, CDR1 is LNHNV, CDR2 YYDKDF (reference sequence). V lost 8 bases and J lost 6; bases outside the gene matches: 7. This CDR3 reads CATVSGRAGDTQYF. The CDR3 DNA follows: TGTGCCACCGTTAGCGGGAGGGCCGGGGATACGCAGTATTTT.

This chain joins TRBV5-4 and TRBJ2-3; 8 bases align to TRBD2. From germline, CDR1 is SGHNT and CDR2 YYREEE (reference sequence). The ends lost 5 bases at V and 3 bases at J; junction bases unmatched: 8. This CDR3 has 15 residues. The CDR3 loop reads CASSPIAGLTDTQYF. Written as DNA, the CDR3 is TGTGCCAGCAGTCCTATAGCGGGATTAACAGATACGCAGTATTTT.

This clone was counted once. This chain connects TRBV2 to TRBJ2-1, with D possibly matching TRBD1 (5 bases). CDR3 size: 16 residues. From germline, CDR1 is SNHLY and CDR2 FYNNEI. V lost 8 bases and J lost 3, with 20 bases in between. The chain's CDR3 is CASDKWGGPLYNEQFF. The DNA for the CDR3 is TGTGCCAGCGATAAGTGGGGCGGACCACTCTACAATGAGCAGTTCTTC.

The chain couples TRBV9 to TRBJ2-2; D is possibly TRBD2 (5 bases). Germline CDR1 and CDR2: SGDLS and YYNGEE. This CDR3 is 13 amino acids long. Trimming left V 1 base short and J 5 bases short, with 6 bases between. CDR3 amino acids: CASSVWETGELFF. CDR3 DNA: TGTGCCAGCAGCGTATGGGAGACCGGGGAGCTGTTTTTT.

This CDR3 is CASSSSDSTDTQYF. In DNA form, the CDR3 reads TGCGCCAGCAGCTCAAGCGACAGCACAGATACGCAGTATTTT. The chain employs TRBV5-1 and TRBJ2-3; no clear D gene. Germline V gives CDR1 SGHRS, CDR2 YFSETQ. The CDR3 loop spans 14 amino acids. Trimming removed 3 bases at V and 0 bases at J, with 8 bases between. The variable domain in full, with the rest retrieved from reference TRBV5-1 and TRBJ2-3, is KAGVTQTPRYLIKTRGQQVTLSCSPISGHRSVSWYQQTPGQGLQFLFEYFSETQRNKGNFPGRFSGRQFSNSRSEMNVSTLELGDSALYLCASSSSDSTDTQYFGPGTRLTVL.

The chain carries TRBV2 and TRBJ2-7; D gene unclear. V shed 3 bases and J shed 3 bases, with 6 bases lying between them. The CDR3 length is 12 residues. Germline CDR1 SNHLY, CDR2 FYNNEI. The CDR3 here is CASSERRYEQYF. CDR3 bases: TGTGCCAGCAGTGAGCGCCGCTACGAGCAGTACTTC. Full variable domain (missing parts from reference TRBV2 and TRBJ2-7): EPEVTQTPSHQVTQMGQEVILRCVPISNHLYFYWYRQILGQKVEFLVSFYNNEISEKSEIFDDQFSVERPDGSNFTLKIRSTKLEDSAMYFCASSERRYEQYFGPGTRLTVT.

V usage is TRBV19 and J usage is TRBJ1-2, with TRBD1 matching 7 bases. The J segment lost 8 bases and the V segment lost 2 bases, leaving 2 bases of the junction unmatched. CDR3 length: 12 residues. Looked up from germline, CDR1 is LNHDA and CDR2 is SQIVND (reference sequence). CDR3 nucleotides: TGTGCCAGTAGTATAAAAGGGGGCGGCTACACCTTC. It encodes CASSIKGGGYTF.

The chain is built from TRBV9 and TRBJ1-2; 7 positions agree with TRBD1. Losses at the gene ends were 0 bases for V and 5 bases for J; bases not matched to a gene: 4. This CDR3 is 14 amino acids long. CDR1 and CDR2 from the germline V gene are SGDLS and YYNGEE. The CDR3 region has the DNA TGTGCCAGCAGCGTAGGGGACAGCGATTATGGCTACACCTTC. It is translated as CASSVGDSDYGYTF.

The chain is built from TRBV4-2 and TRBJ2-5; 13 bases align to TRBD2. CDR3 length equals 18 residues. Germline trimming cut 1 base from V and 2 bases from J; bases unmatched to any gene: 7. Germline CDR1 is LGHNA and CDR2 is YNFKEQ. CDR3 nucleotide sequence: TGTGCCAGCAGCCAAGCACTAGCGGGGGGGCCAGGTCAAGAGACCCAGTACTTC. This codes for CASSQALAGGPGQETQYF.

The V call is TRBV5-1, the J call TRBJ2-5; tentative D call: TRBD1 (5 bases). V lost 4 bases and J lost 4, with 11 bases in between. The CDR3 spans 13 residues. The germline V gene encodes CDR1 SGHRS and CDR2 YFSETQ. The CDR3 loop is CASSIQGRETQYF. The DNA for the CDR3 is TGCGCCAGCAGCATCCAGGGAAGAGAGACCCAGTACTTC.

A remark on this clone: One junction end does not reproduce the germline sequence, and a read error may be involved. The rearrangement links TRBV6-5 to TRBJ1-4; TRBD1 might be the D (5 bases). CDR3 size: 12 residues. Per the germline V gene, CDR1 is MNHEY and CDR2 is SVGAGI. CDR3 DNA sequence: TGTGCCAGCAGTGAAGAAGCGGGACGGGGTTCTTTT. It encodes CASSEEAGRGSF.

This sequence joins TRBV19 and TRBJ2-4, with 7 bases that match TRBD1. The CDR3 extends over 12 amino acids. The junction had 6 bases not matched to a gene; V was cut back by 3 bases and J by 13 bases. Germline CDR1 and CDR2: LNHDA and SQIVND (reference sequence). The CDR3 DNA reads TGTGCCAGTAGTATCCGACAGGGAATACAGTACTTC. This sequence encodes CASSIRQGIQYF.

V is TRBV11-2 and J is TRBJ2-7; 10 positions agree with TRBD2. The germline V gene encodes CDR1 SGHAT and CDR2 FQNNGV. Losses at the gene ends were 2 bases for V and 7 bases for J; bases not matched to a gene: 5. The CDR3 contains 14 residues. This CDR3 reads CASSLIAGGREQYF. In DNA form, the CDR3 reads TGTGCCAGCAGCTTAATAGCGGGAGGACGGGAGCAGTACTTC.

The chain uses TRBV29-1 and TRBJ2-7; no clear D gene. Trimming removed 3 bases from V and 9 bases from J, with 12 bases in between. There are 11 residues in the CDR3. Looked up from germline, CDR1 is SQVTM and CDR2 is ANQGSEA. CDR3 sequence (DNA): TGCAGCGTTGAGGGCCCAGCAGTGCAGTACTTC. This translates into CSVEGPAVQYF.

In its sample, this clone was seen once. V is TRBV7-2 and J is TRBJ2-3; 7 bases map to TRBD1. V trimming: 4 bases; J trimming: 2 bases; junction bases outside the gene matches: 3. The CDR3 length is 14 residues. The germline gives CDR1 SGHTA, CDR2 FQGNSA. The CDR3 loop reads CASSSGQITDTQYF. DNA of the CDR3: TGTGCCAGCAGCTCGGGACAGATCACAGATACGCAGTATTTT.

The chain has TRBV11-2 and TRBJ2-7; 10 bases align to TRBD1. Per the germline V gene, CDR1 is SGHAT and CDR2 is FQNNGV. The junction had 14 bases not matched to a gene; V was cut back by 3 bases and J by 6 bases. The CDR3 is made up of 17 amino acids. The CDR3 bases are TGTGCCAGCAGCTTCATACTTCCGGGACAGGGGATGGTCGAGCAGTACTTC. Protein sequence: CASSFILPGQGMVEQYF. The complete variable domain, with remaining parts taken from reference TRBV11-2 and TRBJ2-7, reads EAGVAQSPRYKIIEKRQSVAFWCNPISGHATLYWYQQILGQGPKLLIQFQNNGVVDDSQLPKDRFSAERLKGVDSTLKIQPAKLEDSAVYLCASSFILPGQGMVEQYFGPGTRLTVT.

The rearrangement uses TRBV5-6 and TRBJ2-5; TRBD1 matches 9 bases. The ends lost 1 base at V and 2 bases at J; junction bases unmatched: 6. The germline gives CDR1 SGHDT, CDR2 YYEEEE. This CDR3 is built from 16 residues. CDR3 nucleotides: TGTGCCAGCAGCTTGATGGGACAGGGTCCTCAAGAGACCCAGTACTTC. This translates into CASSLMGQGPQETQYF.